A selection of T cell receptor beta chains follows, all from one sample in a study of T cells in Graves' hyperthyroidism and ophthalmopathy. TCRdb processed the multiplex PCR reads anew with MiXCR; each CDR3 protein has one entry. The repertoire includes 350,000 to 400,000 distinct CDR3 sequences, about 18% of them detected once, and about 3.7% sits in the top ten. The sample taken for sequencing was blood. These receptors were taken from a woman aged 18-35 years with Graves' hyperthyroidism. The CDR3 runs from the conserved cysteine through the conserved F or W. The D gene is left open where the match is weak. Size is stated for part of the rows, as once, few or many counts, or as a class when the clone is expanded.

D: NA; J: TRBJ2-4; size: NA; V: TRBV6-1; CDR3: CAGGRGGGSKNIQYF; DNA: TGTGCCGGCGGAAGGGGTGGAGGATCCAAAAACATTCAGTACTTC
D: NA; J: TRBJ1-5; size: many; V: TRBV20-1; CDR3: CSASRRVNQPQHF; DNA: TGCAGTGCTAGTAGGCGAGTCAATCAGCCCCAGCATTTT
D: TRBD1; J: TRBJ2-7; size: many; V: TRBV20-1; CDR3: CSARRDRSSYEQYF; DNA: TGCAGTGCTAGGAGGGACAGGAGCTCCTACGAGCAGTACTTC
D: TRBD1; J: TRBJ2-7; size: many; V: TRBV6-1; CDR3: CASSPGTGCPYF; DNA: TGTGCCAGCAGTCCTGGGACAGGGTGTCCGTACTTC
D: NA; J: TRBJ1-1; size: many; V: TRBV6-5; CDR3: CASISGRTTEAFF; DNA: TGTGCCAGCATATCGGGGCGCACTACTGAAGCTTTCTTT
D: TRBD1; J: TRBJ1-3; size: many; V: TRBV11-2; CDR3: CASSLVPGGQGSGNTIYF; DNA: TGTGCCAGCAGCCTCGTCCCCGGAGGACAGGGCTCTGGAAACACCATATATTTT
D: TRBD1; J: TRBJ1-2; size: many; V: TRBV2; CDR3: CASRAGTGGGSGYTF; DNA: TGTGCCAGCAGAGCCGGGACAGGGGGAGGTAGTGGCTACACCTTC
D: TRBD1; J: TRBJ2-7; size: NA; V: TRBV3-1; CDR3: CASSRRTGGGDEQYF; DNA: TGTGCCAGCAGCCGTCGGACAGGGGGCGGCGACGAGCAGTACTTC
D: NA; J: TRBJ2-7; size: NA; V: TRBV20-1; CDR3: CSARVVLSHSLSYEQYF; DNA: TGCAGTGCTAGAGTGGTACTGTCACACAGCCTCTCCTACGAGCAGTACTTC
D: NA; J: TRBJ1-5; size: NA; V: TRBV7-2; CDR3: CASSRHDKGRILLGNQPQHF; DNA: TGTGCCAGCAGCAGACACGACAAAGGCCGTATTCTTCTGGGAAATCAGCCCCAGCATTTT